This TCR beta chain was recovered during a study of immune heterogeneity within non-small cell lung tumors. Study-level findings and limits: Identical dominant CDR3 beta clonotypes recurred among a patient's tumor sites, alongside site-unique high-frequency clones. Individual patients had largely distinct high-frequency T-cell receptor beta clonotypes.

Bulk tumor genomic DNA (approximately 600 ng per sample) served as template. Biopsies, several per primary tumor and spaced far apart, were collected during surgery. The study enrolled patients with untreated, newly diagnosed non-small cell lung cancer who underwent curative surgery. The sample holds many counts of this clonotype. As yet, its antigen is unknown. Amplification of the TCR beta CDR3 was achieved through multiplex PCR with 32 V and 13 J primers. TCRdb analysed the multiplex PCR reads with MiXCR anew, one entry per CDR3 protein. Of roughly 14,000 distinct CDR3 sequences in the sample, about 30% were seen once. J gave up 5 bases and V 6 bases, and 9 bases lay outside the gene matches. The CDR3 spans 15 residues. Germline V gene data show CDR1 as MDHEN and CDR2 as SYDVKM.

Sequencing was carried out using lung tumor tissue. The chain carries TRBV28 and TRBJ2-2; TRBD1 matches at 7 bases. The TCR sequence derives from a man aged 35 to 55 with non-small cell lung cancer. In nucleotides, the CDR3 is TGTGCCAGCAGCATCGGACAGGTTTCAACCGGGGAGCTGTTTTTT. This sequence encodes CASSIGQVSTGELFF.